The rows below give T cell receptor beta chains drawn from one sample of a study of blood T cells in healthy people across ages. TCRdb analysed the 5' RACE reads with MiXCR anew, one entry per CDR3 protein. Of some 1.8 million distinct CDR3 sequences detected, roughly 43% appear once; the ten largest clones hold 20% to 25%. The sequenced sample consisted of blood. The source is a human donor in good health. The CDR3 runs from the conserved cysteine through the conserved F or W. A D gene is named only where the DNA matches it firmly. Not every row has a clone size; where given, it reads once, few, many or a size class.

v_call	j_call	clone_size	d_call	cdr3_nt	cdr3_aa
TRBV6-2/TRBV6-3	TRBJ2-7	.	.	TGTGCCAGCAGTTACTCGTCGCGGATGAACGAGCAGTACTTC	CASSYSSRMNEQYF
TRBV9	TRBJ2-5	few	.	TGTGCCAGCAGCGTAGAGGCTTACCAAGAGACCCAGTACTTC	CASSVEAYQETQYF
TRBV20-1	TRBJ1-2	once	TRBD1	TGCAGTGCTAGAAGGCAGGGGGAGAGCTATGGCTACACCTTC	CSARRQGESYGYTF
TRBV4-3	TRBJ2-1	.	.	TGCGCCAGCAGCCAAGTAGCTCGGACTCAAAACAGGTATCCCTACAATGAGCAGTTCTTC	CASSQVARTQNRYPYNEQFF
TRBV5-1	TRBJ1-2	few	.	TGCGCCAGCAGCTTGAGAGGGGGTCAATACGGCTACACCTTC	CASSLRGGQYGYTF
TRBV10-3	TRBJ2-7	many	.	TGTGCCATCAGTGGGGACGGCTCCTACGAGCAGTACTTC	CAISGDGSYEQYF
TRBV20-1	TRBJ2-7	.	TRBD1	TGCAGTGCTAGAGACTTCGGGACAGGGGCCTACGAGCAGTACTTC	CSARDFGTGAYEQYF
TRBV7-9	TRBJ2-7	.	.	TGTGCCAGCAGCAACTTACACAAAACCTACGAGCAGTACTTC	CASSNLHKTYEQYF
TRBV6-5	TRBJ1-4	.	TRBD1	TGTGCCAGCAAGGCACAGGGGGCGATCGATGAAAAACTGTTTTTT	CASKAQGAIDEKLFF
TRBV7-2	TRBJ2-3	few	TRBD2	TGTGCCAGCAGCTTTAGCGGGGGGACTGGCACAGATACGCAGTATTTT	CASSFSGGTGTDTQYF
TRBV12-3/TRBV12-4	TRBJ2-7	.	.	TGTGCCAGCAGTTTCAGGGAGATTATATACGAGCAGTACTTC	CASSFREIIYEQYF
TRBV7-2	TRBJ2-2	.	TRBD1	TGTGCCAGCAGCCCTAGGAGACAGGGTAGTGTCGCCGGGGAGCTGTTTTTT	CASSPRRQGSVAGELFF
TRBV15	TRBJ1-2	.	.	TGTGCCACCAGCAGAGATCTTTGGCAGCCCTATGGCTACACCTTC	CATSRDLWQPYGYTF
TRBV24-1	TRBJ1-2	.	TRBD1	TGTGCCACCAGTGGGACGAAGGGACAGGGCCTCTATGGCTACACCTTC	CATSGTKGQGLYGYTF